These 5 T cell receptor beta chains share one sample of origin, sequenced in a study of cytomegalovirus exposure and HLA in healthy donors. Vbeta (60) and Jbeta (13) primers were used in the PCR. Profiled with immunoSEQ multiplex PCR; TCRdb holds only in-frame clones, not every one. Of over 150,000 clones in the sample, more than 70% were seen once. Material for sequencing was PBMCs. Receptors were obtained from a boy aged 2 to 10 in good health and CMV-seronegative.

The chain is built from TRBV6-6 and TRBJ1-1; TRBD1 might be the D (5 bases). The V end lost 8 bases, the J end lost 6 bases, and 16 bases lay between the germline ends. From germline, CDR1 is MNHNY and CDR2 SVGAGI (reference sequence). The CDR3 has 13 residues. The CDR3 spells CASEWGPRSEAFF. The CDR3 DNA reads TGTGCCAGCGAGTGGGGCCCTAGGTCTGAAGCTTTCTTT.

This clone was recorded once. The chain recombines TRBV19 with TRBJ2-2; D may be TRBD1 (6 bases). The germline gives CDR1 LNHDA, CDR2 SQIVND (reference sequence). The length of the CDR3 is 14 residues. The V gene lost 7 bases and the J gene lost 2 bases, with 11 bases spanning the gap. The CDR3 DNA is TGTGCCAGTACGTGGGGGCGCAACACCGGGGAGCTGTTTTTT. This sequence encodes CASTWGRNTGELFF.

This chain connects TRBV19 to TRBJ2-7; D possibly corresponds to TRBD2 (6 bases). There are 14 residues in the CDR3. The V and J ends lost 6 bases and 7 bases respectively, with 19 bases between them. Germline V gene sequence: CDR1 LNHDA, CDR2 SQIVND (reference sequence). This CDR3 reads CASSPTLEGIEQYF. In DNA form, the CDR3 reads TGTGCCAGTAGCCCAACTCTGGAGGGAATAGAGCAGTACTTC.

This clone occurred a few times. The J gene is TRBJ2-1, the V gene TRBV5-1; 8 positions agree with TRBD1. Germline loops: CDR1 SGHRS, CDR2 YFSETQ. There are 15 residues in the CDR3. After removal of 6 bases from V and 3 bases from J, the junction contained 8 bases not matched to a gene. The CDR3 DNA is TGCGCCAGCACCTACGGACAGGGAGGCTACAATGAGCAGTTCTTC. It is translated as CASTYGQGGYNEQFF.

The V gene is TRBV7-9, the J gene TRBJ1-3; D not certain. The CDR3 totals 17 residues. Looked up from germline, CDR1 is SEHNR and CDR2 is FQNEAQ (reference sequence). The germline V and J ends were trimmed by 1 base and 0 bases, with 13 bases remaining between them. CDR3 nucleotides: TGTGCCAGCAGCTTAGACCCCAGAATCAGCTCTGGAAACACCATATATTTT. Amino acids: CASSLDPRISSGNTIYF.